This paragraph reports one T cell receptor (beta chain). What it recognizes is unknown. These data come from a study of CD8 T cells in ankylosing spondylitis. Broader study findings: Matched synovial fluid from ankylosing spondylitis patients was reported to be enriched for disease-linked clones.

J was trimmed by 4 bases and V by 10 bases; bases with no gene match: 15. The CDR3 length is 17 residues. Germline V gene sequence: CDR1 SNHLY, CDR2 FYNNEI. Libraries of TCR beta came from quantitative 5'-RACE with molecular barcodes. TCRdb reprocessed the 5' RACE reads via MiXCR and lists one record per CDR3 protein. The sample yields about 400,000 distinct CDR3 sequences, 20% seen once. This TCR came from a male donor with ankylosing spondylitis or in good health (not recorded which). Sequenced: blood, either unsorted or a sorted T cell fraction (not recorded which). The chain carries TRBV2 and TRBJ2-5; 13 positions match TRBD2. The CDR3 nucleotides read TGTGCCACCCGTGGGGCGGGACTAGCGGGGCCGTCAGAGACCCAGTACTTC. Protein sequence: CATRGAGLAGPSETQYF.